The 2 T cell receptor beta chains presented below share a single source sample, sequenced in a study of shared clonotypes between healthy human individuals. Profiled with immunoSEQ multiplex PCR; TCRdb holds only in-frame clones, not every one. The sample lists about 2 million clones; roughly 96% were seen once. The sequencing sample was made of naive CD4+ T cells sorted from blood. Subset: CD45RA+ positively selected. The receptors derive from a man between 18 and 29 years old in good health.

In this sample, this clone turned up a few times. The chain couples TRBV29-1 to TRBJ1-2; the D is unclear. Looked up from germline, CDR1 is SQVTM and CDR2 is ANQGSEA. The CDR3 sequence is 13 residues long. V lost 4 bases and J lost 4, with 13 bases in between. As DNA, the CDR3 is TGCAGCGTTGCCTTTACCGGTGGCTATGGCTACACCTTC. This encodes CSVAFTGGYGYTF.

A note on this clone: One end of the junction does not line up with germline, which may come from a read error. V gene TRBV6-5 combines with J gene TRBJ2-7; the match to TRBD2 covers 11 bases. This CDR3 contains 12 residues. CDR1 and CDR2 from the germline V gene are MNHEY and SVGAGI. For the CDR3, the DNA is TGTGCCAGCGGACGGACTAGCGGGTTCACAGACTTC. Translated: CASGRTSGFTDF.